The 23 T cell receptor beta chains in this list originate from one sample, sequenced in a study of OX40 agonist ivuxolimab in advanced cancers. Generated by immunoSEQ multiplex PCR, the TCRdb table keeps only in-frame clones and is missing some. The data hold approximately 28,000 clones, with about four fifths observed a single time. The sequences come from CD4+ or CD8+ T cells sorted from blood, collected in a trial of the OX40 agonist ivuxolimab. The receptors were sampled from an adult with an advanced solid tumor such as melanoma, head and neck, liver or kidney cancer.

The V gene is TRBV9, the J gene TRBJ2-1; 8 bases are a match to TRBD1. The V segment lost 3 bases and the J segment 13 bases; nucleotides outside the gene matches: 3. The CDR3 covers 11 residues. Germline lookup yields CDR1 SGDLS and CDR2 YYNGEE. Here the CDR3 reads CASSDGTGQFF. The DNA for the CDR3 is TGTGCCAGCAGCGACGGGACAGGTCAGTTCTTC. Using reference TRBV9 and TRBJ2-1 for the parts outside the CDR3, the full variable domain is DSGVTQTPKHLITATGQRVTLRCSPRSGDLSVYWYQQSLDQGLQFLIQYYNGEERAKGNILERFSAQQFPDLHSELNLSSLELGDSALYFCASSDGTGQFFGPGTRLTVL.

The chain recombines TRBV7-2 with TRBJ2-5; either TRBD1 or TRBD2 may fit D (5 bases each). Per germline, CDR1 SGHTA and CDR2 FQGNSA. The CDR3 spans 16 residues. The ends were cut back, 1 base at V and 2 bases at J, with 14 bases in the middle. Here the CDR3 reads CASSLEAPGPQETQYF. The DNA of the CDR3 is TGTGCCAGCAGCTTAGAGGCCCCGGGACCACAAGAGACCCAGTACTTC.

V is TRBV7-8 and J is TRBJ2-7; D perhaps matches TRBD1 (5 bases). CDR1 is SGHVS, CDR2 FQNEAQ, per germline. V shed 1 base and J shed 6 bases, with 10 bases lying between them. There are 13 residues in the CDR3. The chain's CDR3 is CASSLGGAGEQYF. Written as DNA, the CDR3 is TGTGCCAGCAGCTTAGGTGGGGCCGGCGAGCAGTACTTC.

The chain carries TRBV28 and TRBJ1-1; 8 bases are a match to TRBD1. Germline CDR1 is MDHEN and CDR2 is SYDVKM. J lost 7 bases, V lost 4 bases, and 11 bases had no gene match. This CDR3 has 15 amino acids. The CDR3 DNA reads TGTGCCAGCAGTTCCCCCCAGGGGGCAAGGGATGAAGCTTTCTTT. Its protein is CASSSPQGARDEAFF.

The rearrangement joins TRBV25-1 to TRBJ2-7, with unresolved D. This CDR3 region has 13 residues. V lost 3 bases, J lost 0 bases, and 6 bases lay in between. Germline CDR1 is MGHDK and CDR2 is SYGVNS. Here the CDR3 reads CASSEPSSYEQYF. The DNA for the CDR3 is TGTGCCAGCAGTGAGCCGAGCTCCTACGAGCAGTACTTC.

About this clone itself: The junction differs from germline at one of its ends, possibly a read error. This chain joins TRBV7-9 and TRBJ2-7; D is unclear. The CDR3 totals 14 residues. CDR1 and CDR2 (germline): SEHNR, FQNEAQ (reference sequence). The CDR3 nucleotides read TGTGCCGGCAGCCCACAATCGAGCTCCTACGAGCAGTACTTC. It encodes CAGSPQSSSYEQYF. The complete variable domain, with remaining parts taken from reference TRBV7-9 and TRBJ2-7, reads DTGVSQNPRHKITKRGQNVTFRCDPISEHNRLYWYRQTLGQGPEFLTYFQNEAQLEKSRLLSDRFSAERPKGSFSTLEIQRTEQGDSAMYLCAGSPQSSSYEQYFGPGTRLTVT.

V gene TRBV29-1 combines with J gene TRBJ1-2; D is possibly TRBD1 (5 bases). The CDR3 runs to 12 residues. The V end lost 3 bases, the J end lost 5 bases, and 10 bases lay between the germline ends. The germline V gene encodes CDR1 SQVTM and CDR2 ANQGSEA. This chain's CDR3 is CSVDGQGYGYTF. CDR3 sequence (DNA): TGCAGCGTTGATGGGCAGGGATATGGCTACACCTTC.

This chain joins TRBV29-1 and TRBJ2-7; the match to TRBD2 covers 11 bases. V trimming: 1 base; J trimming: 2 bases; junction bases outside the gene matches: 4. Germline CDR1 is SQVTM and CDR2 is ANQGSEA. This CDR3 contains 15 residues. The CDR3: CSVEATSGATYEQYF. DNA of the CDR3: TGCAGCGTTGAAGCGACTAGCGGGGCGACCTACGAGCAGTACTTC.

The CDR3, as DNA: TGTGCCAGCAGCGCAACCGGGGGGGCTGGAGAGCAGTTCTTC. It translates to CASSATGGAGEQFF. The V and J genes are TRBV9 and TRBJ2-1, with TRBD2 matching over 8 bases. This CDR3 has 14 residues. After removal of 3 bases from V and 10 bases from J, the junction contained 9 bases not matched to a gene. Germline CDR1 SGDLS, CDR2 YYNGEE.

The chain employs TRBV4-2 and TRBJ2-7; D unresolved. The CDR3 consists of 12 residues. Germline lookup yields CDR1 LGHNA and CDR2 YNFKEQ. The V end was cut by 5 bases, the J end by 1 base, with 6 bases between. In DNA form, the CDR3 reads TGTGCCAGCAGCACCGTATCCTACGAGCAGTACTTC. Translation gives CASSTVSYEQYF.

The V call is TRBV12-5, the J call TRBJ2-7, with 13 bases aligning to TRBD2. The CDR3 consists of 18 residues. Germline CDR1 is LGHNT and CDR2 is FRNRAP. V shed 5 bases, J shed 4 bases, and the junction held 14 bases outside the gene matches. As DNA, the CDR3 is TGTGCTAGTGGTATGACCCCCTCCGGGACTAGCGGGATGTACGAGCAGTACTTC. It specifies CASGMTPSGTSGMYEQYF.

V gene TRBV11-2 combines with J gene TRBJ2-1; D possibly corresponds to TRBD1 (5 bases). Per the germline V gene, CDR1 is SGHAT and CDR2 is FQNNGV. This CDR3 contains 16 residues. V gave up 3 bases and J gave up 0 bases, with 12 bases separating them. The CDR3 DNA reads as TGTGCCAGCAGCTTCATTCAGGGCAGCTCCTACAATGAGCAGTTCTTC. Translated: CASSFIQGSSYNEQFF.

The chain recombines TRBV19 with TRBJ2-1, with 9 bases identical to TRBD1. The CDR3 has 16 residues. Unmatched junction bases numbered 8, after V lost 5 bases and J lost 3 bases. From germline, CDR1 is LNHDA and CDR2 SQIVND (reference sequence). The chain's CDR3 is CASSSRGTGIYNEQFF. DNA for the CDR3: TGTGCCAGTAGTTCCCGGGGGACAGGGATCTACAATGAGCAGTTCTTC.

The chain couples TRBV5-6 to TRBJ2-5, with D hard to call. Trimming took 1 base from V and 5 from J, leaving 12 bases between them. Germline V gene lookup returns CDR1 SGHDT and CDR2 YYEEEE. This CDR3 contains 14 residues. The CDR3 sequence is CASSLLASEETQYF. DNA of the CDR3: TGTGCCAGCAGCTTGCTCGCCAGCGAGGAGACCCAGTACTTC. Looking up the rest from reference TRBV5-6 and TRBJ2-5 gives the full variable domain: DAGVTQSPTHLIKTRGQQVTLRCSPKSGHDTVSWYQQALGQGPQFIFQYYEEEERQRGNFPDRFSGHQFPNYSSELNVNALLLGDSALYLCASSLLASEETQYFGPGTRLLVL.

The J gene is TRBJ1-2, the V gene TRBV9; maybe TRBD1 (5 bases). This CDR3 contains 14 residues. The V gene's germline CDR1 is SGDLS and CDR2 YYNGEE. Trimming pared 0 bases from V and 3 bases from J, leaving 9 bases between. CDR3 in DNA: TGTGCCAGCAGCGTAGGTCAGGGAGACTATGGCTACACCTTC. This codes for CASSVGQGDYGYTF.

This clone was found a few times. The gene calls are TRBV7-9 and TRBJ2-1, with 8 bases matching TRBD1. Germline CDR1 is SEHNR and CDR2 is FQNEAQ (reference sequence). Trimming cost V 4 bases and J 6 bases; bases outside gene matches: 2. The CDR3 loop spans 13 amino acids. CDR3 residues: CASSSGQGNEQFF. The CDR3 nucleotides are TGTGCCAGCAGCTCCGGACAGGGCAATGAGCAGTTCTTC.

V gene TRBV9 combines with J gene TRBJ1-1; a possible D gene is TRBD1 (5 bases). V shed 0 bases and J shed 1 base, with 10 bases lying between them. The CDR3 runs to 15 residues. Germline CDR1 is SGDLS and CDR2 is YYNGEE. The CDR3 DNA reads TGTGCCAGCAGCGTAGCCGCAGGGCCGAACACTGAAGCTTTCTTT. As protein: CASSVAAGPNTEAFF.

The rearrangement uses TRBV14 and TRBJ2-3; D uncertain. CDR1 is SGHDN and CDR2 is FVKESK in the germline V gene. The CDR3 is 16 residues long. Trimming removed 4 bases from V and 0 bases from J, with 14 bases in between. Written as DNA, the CDR3 is TGTGCCAGCAGCCTACGATTCTTTGACAGCACAGATACGCAGTATTTT. Translating gives CASSLRFFDSTDTQYF.

This clone appeared once. The DNA of the CDR3 is TGTGCCAGTAGTATGGGGACAGGGGGCGTCGAGCAGTACTTC. This sequence encodes CASSMGTGGVEQYF. The chain has TRBV19 and TRBJ2-7; 12 bases map to TRBD1. CDR3 length equals 14 residues. Germline loops: CDR1 LNHDA, CDR2 SQIVND (reference sequence). J was trimmed by 6 bases and V by 3 bases; bases with no gene match: 3. Using reference TRBV19 and TRBJ2-7 for the parts outside the CDR3, the full variable domain is DGGITQSPKYLFRKEGQNVTLSCEQNLNHDAMYWYRQDPGQGLRLIYYSQIVNDFQKGDIAEGYSVSREKKESFPLTVTSAQKNPTAFYLCASSMGTGGVEQYFGPGTRLTVT.

J is TRBJ2-7 and V is TRBV19; 9 bases are shared with TRBD1. V lost 3 bases and J lost 3; bases outside the gene matches: 15. This CDR3 is built from 18 residues. From germline, CDR1 is LNHDA and CDR2 SQIVND (reference sequence). The CDR3 is CASSIRLPPGQGIYEQYF. CDR3 nucleotide sequence: TGTGCCAGTAGTATCCGCCTTCCGCCGGGACAGGGTATCTACGAGCAGTACTTC.

J is TRBJ1-5 and V is TRBV19; D not resolved. The CDR3 spans 16 residues. The germline V gene encodes CDR1 LNHDA and CDR2 SQIVND (reference sequence). Trimming took 3 bases from V and 1 from J, leaving 13 bases between them. CDR3 nucleotide sequence: TGTGCCAGTAGTATTCGCCCAACCCCAAGCAATCAGCCCCAGCATTTT. This encodes CASSIRPTPSNQPQHF.

The V gene is TRBV4-2, the J gene TRBJ2-2; 8 bases line up with TRBD2. The CDR3 is 15 residues long. Losses at the gene ends were 5 bases for V and 0 bases for J; bases not matched to a gene: 2. In germline, CDR1 is LGHNA, CDR2 YNFKEQ. The CDR3 sequence: CASSWTSSNTGELFF. CDR3 nucleotides: TGTGCCAGCAGCTGGACTAGCTCGAACACCGGGGAGCTGTTTTTT.

The chain employs TRBV5-4 and TRBJ2-5, with 9 bases lining up with TRBD2. Germline CDR1 is SGHNT and CDR2 is YYREEE (reference sequence). This CDR3 contains 19 residues. V shed 1 base, J shed 3 bases, and the junction held 16 bases outside the gene matches. The CDR3 DNA sequence: TGTGCCAGCAGCTTGAAAATAAACGCCTTAGCGGGAGCGGAAGAGACCCAGTACTTC. This sequence encodes CASSLKINALAGAEETQYF.